This TCR beta chain was found in a study of radiation and T cells in renal cell carcinoma (TCRdb year 2020). The study in broad terms: In total, more than 50 samples underwent TCR beta sequencing: about 26 tumors plus 27 peripheral blood samples. The last blood draw occurred 4 weeks after radiation, at the same time as nephrectomy. In the approximately 53 samples combined, 4 million to 5 million unique CDR3 nucleotide sequences were found, encoding roughly 3,000,000 unique CDR3 amino acid sequences.

The immunoSEQ kit was used, according to the manufacturer's recommendations, to generate TCR beta libraries from genomic DNA. To prepare the libraries, a first multiplex PCR with proprietary primers was run, followed by a second PCR that added unique barcodes, and a bead cleanup was done after each round. A positive control reaction and a negative control reaction, both provided in the kit, were run with every batch of samples. The final libraries were assessed on an Agilent 4200 TapeStation D1000 ScreenTape, pooled by volume, and quantified by qPCR. Sequencing ran on an Illumina NextSeq500 with a MidOutput 150-cycle cartridge, using 156 Read1 and 15 Index1 cycles with kit custom primers. The pooled library was loaded at approximately 1 pM, with a roughly 19% PhiX control spiked in. In the original analysis: The vendor-processed data were analyzed in R, and a clonotype was defined as all T cells that share the same CDR3 nucleotide sequence. For clone abundance analyses, frequencies were normalized to the 10,000 most abundant clones in each sample. Before analysis, public T cell clones were removed, and these numbered fewer than six per sample on average. An abundance difference of at least 32-fold between compartments was the criterion for calling clonotypes tumor-enriched or baseline blood-enriched. A beta-binomial differential abundance model was used to identify clonotypes that expanded or contracted between blood time points. Tumor-blood repertoire similarity was measured with the Baroni-Urbani and Buser coefficient, and groups were compared using two-tailed Wilcoxon tests in R. This is the immuneACCESS table as TCRdb keeps it, with only in-frame sequences that have V and J called. A part of the clones is gone; compared with another copy, unresolved V genes explain less than half, and the rest is unexplained. The D gene and trimming were derived from the DNA, and the V and J assignments and clone size from that table. This sample comprises 150,000 or so clones, about nine tenths of them detected only once. Approximately 10% of the sample is in the top ten clones.

Findings and caveats that apply to the study as a whole: Because no pretreatment tumor biopsies were available, whether clonotypes were present in the tumor at baseline could not be determined. Tracking of blood repertoire dynamics stopped at approximately 4 weeks after treatment, with no follow-up past that point. In blood, the top tumor clonotypes increased between baseline and 2 weeks post-radiation and then shrank by 4 weeks, which suggests that tumor-resident clones expanded only transiently. Effects of radiation dose or scheduling on the TCR repertoire could not be addressed with the single-armed trial design.

The cysteine opens and the phenylalanine closes a CDR3 of 15 amino acids. Here the CDR3 DNA is all that survives: 45 bases in frame from base 1. Trimming removed 1 base from V and 6 bases from J, leaving 11 bases between the germline ends. As encoded in the germline V gene (reference sequence), CDR1 is SGHKS while CDR2 is YYEKEE. To note about this clone: There is no known antigen for this receptor. Base qualities are not provided; no much larger clone lies one nucleotide away.

The sample's time point label, decoded: blood 4 weeks post-SBRT, at nephrectomy. This specimen's treatment or condition label, interpreted: 15 Gy SBRT to primary tumor, nephrectomy 4 weeks later. The samples were obtained from a clinical trial, where primary renal cell carcinomas were treated with 15 Gy stereotactic body radiation therapy and then removed by nephrectomy 4 weeks afterward. To follow tumor-enriched clonotypes, serial peripheral blood was collected from radiation-treated patients at baseline and at 2 weeks and 4 weeks after SBRT. All patients had renal cell carcinoma with clear cell pathology. Genomic DNA for TCR sequencing was prepared using the QIAamp DNA Blood Mini Kit (Qiagen). The analyses included only samples that passed all quality control checks.

The rearrangement joined TRBV5-5 to TRBJ1-6, with the D gene too uncertain to name. Material: blood, obtained from a patient whose treatment included radiotherapy and nephrectomy. This TCR derives from a woman aged 45-65 years with renal cell carcinoma. The bases read TGTGCCAGCAGCTTGTTGGTGGGCGCTAATTCACCCCTCCACTTT. This encodes CASSLLVGANSPLHF.